The 28 T cell receptor beta chains given below trace back to one sample, sequenced in a study of blood T cell repertoires in COVID-19. Assay used: immunoSEQ multiplex PCR; TCRdb lists only in-frame clones, some missing. Found here are about 75,000 clones, roughly 70% of them singletons; the top ten hold about 2.5%. Sequencing was performed on peripheral blood. The receptor set was obtained from a human donor with acute or convalescent COVID-19. The donor label of this sample is uncertain.

The chain joins TRBV6-5 to TRBJ1-1; 7 nucleotides line up with TRBD1. The CDR3 extends over 12 amino acids. In germline, CDR1 is MNHEY, CDR2 SVGAGI. With 7 bases clipped from V and 7 bases from J, the junction kept 6 bases outside the gene matches. CDR3 bases: TGTGCCAGCAAACAGGGGTTTAGTGAAGCTTTCTTT. It specifies CASKQGFSEAFF.

The chain recombines TRBV21-1 with TRBJ2-3; the table's D call TRBD2 went unverified against the DNA. TRBV21-1 is annotated as a pseudogene. The CDR3 is made up of 18 amino acids. The CDR3 loop reads CASSKEAHRGEGTDTQYF. The CDR3 region has the DNA TGTGCCAGCAGCAAAGAAGCTCACCGGGGGGAGGGGACAGATACGCAGTATTTT.

V usage is TRBV1 and J usage is TRBJ2-1; TRBD2 is the table's D call and was not checked against the DNA. TRBV1 has pseudogene status. The length of the CDR3 is 15 residues. This chain's CDR3 is CTSSPHCSTPLEQFF. The CDR3 DNA reads TGCACCAGCAGCCCACATTGTTCGACTCCTCTCGAGCAGTTCTTC.

The chain has TRBV6-5 and TRBJ2-1; 8 bases are shared with TRBD2. The germline CDR1 and CDR2 sequences are MNHEY and SVGAGI. This CDR3 is built from 14 residues. The V and J ends lost 1 base and 6 bases, in that order; junction bases with no gene match: 2. The DNA of the CDR3 is TGTGCCAGCAGTTACTTAGGGACTAGCAATGAGCAGTTCTTC. Its translation: CASSYLGTSNEQFF.

The rearrangement links TRBV10-3 to TRBJ2-5; 11 nucleotides line up with TRBD2. This CDR3 comprises 18 residues. With V trimmed by 2 bases and J by 4 bases, 12 bases remained unmatched. The germline gives CDR1 ENHRY, CDR2 SYGVKD. As DNA, the CDR3 is TGTGCCATCAGTGAGCCCACCCTGGGTAGCGGGAGGGGAGAGACCCAGTACTTC. The encoded protein is CAISEPTLGSGRGETQYF.

The chain recombines TRBV28 with TRBJ1-5, with 10 nucleotides matching TRBD1. The ends lost 5 bases at V and 6 bases at J; junction bases unmatched: 7. This CDR3 is 15 amino acids long. The germline V gene has CDR1 MDHEN and CDR2 SYDVKM. The CDR3 spells CASSPRDRGVQPQHF. The CDR3 DNA is TGTGCCAGCAGTCCCCGGGACAGGGGAGTTCAGCCCCAGCATTTT.

A single count supports this clone. The sample holds other DNA sequences that translate to the same CDR3. The rearrangement joins TRBV29-1 to TRBJ2-1; TRBD2 aligns across 11 bases. The CDR3 is 12 residues long. Germline V CDR1 and CDR2: SQVTM, ANQGSEA. With V trimmed by 2 bases and J by 10 bases, 1 base remained unmatched. The CDR3, as DNA: TGCAGCGTTGAAACTAGCGGGAGCGAGCAGTTCTTC. Amino acid sequence: CSVETSGSEQFF.

This chain links TRBV28 with TRBJ2-3; 9 nucleotides align to TRBD1. Per germline, CDR1 MDHEN and CDR2 SYDVKM. Unmatched junction bases numbered 4, after V lost 6 bases and J lost 3 bases. This CDR3 comprises 14 residues. CDR3 nucleotide sequence: TGTGCCAGCAGCGGACAGGGGAAAACAGATACGCAGTATTTT. The encoded protein is CASSGQGKTDTQYF.

The chain couples TRBV6-5 to TRBJ2-7; perhaps TRBD1 as D (6 bases). CDR3 length: 14 residues. Germline V lookup: CDR1 MNHEY, CDR2 SVGAGI. With 8 bases removed from V and 2 bases from J, the gap between germline ends came to 16 bases. The CDR3, as DNA: TGTGCCAGCTGCCGCCAGGGGAAACCCTACGAGCAGTACGTC. Protein: CASCRQGKPYEQYV.

The chain is built from TRBV7-9 and TRBJ2-4, with 9 bases lining up with TRBD2. The CDR3 is made up of 14 amino acids. Trimming at V came to 7 bases and at J to 5 bases, leaving 6 bases not matched to a gene. Germline V gene sequence: CDR1 SEHNR, CDR2 FQNEAQ (reference sequence). Written as DNA, the CDR3 is TGTGCCAGCAACGTAGCGGGAGTAGAAAACATTCAGTACTTC. Translation gives CASNVAGVENIQYF.

This chain joins TRBV6-1 and TRBJ2-7, with D tentatively TRBD2 (6 bases). Germline V gives CDR1 MNHNS, CDR2 SASEGT. Trimming removed 2 bases at V and 1 base at J, with 15 bases between. There are 16 residues in the CDR3. CDR3 nucleotides: TGTGCCAGCAGTGAATTTAGCCAACGGGGGTCCTACGAGCAGTACGTC. Its protein product is CASSEFSQRGSYEQYV.

The V call is TRBV5-6, the J call TRBJ2-7, with 8 nucleotides matching TRBD2. Per the germline V gene, CDR1 is SGHDT and CDR2 is YYEEEE. Germline trimming cut 4 bases from V and 2 bases from J; bases unmatched to any gene: 8. The CDR3 consists of 15 residues. The CDR3 spells CASSNTLGGAYEQYF. The CDR3 DNA sequence: TGTGCCAGCAGCAACACCCTCGGGGGGGCCTACGAGCAGTACTTC. Full variable domain (remainder filled in from reference TRBV5-6 and TRBJ2-7): DAGVTQSPTHLIKTRGQQVTLRCSPKSGHDTVSWYQQALGQGPQFIFQYYEEEERQRGNFPDRFSGHQFPNYSSELNVNALLLGDSALYLCASSNTLGGAYEQYFGPGTRLTVT.

This rearrangement joins TRBV28 to TRBJ1-1, with TRBD1 matching over 9 bases. The length of the CDR3 is 15 residues. V dropped 7 bases and J dropped 3; count of bases not matched to a gene: 9. Germline V gene data show CDR1 as MDHEN and CDR2 as SYDVKM. For the CDR3, the DNA is TGTGCCAGCACTCCCGGCGGGACAGGGCACACTGAAGCTTTCTTT. Protein sequence: CASTPGGTGHTEAFF.

The CDR3 DNA reads as TGCGCCAGCAGTACGAGGATAAGCTCCTACGAGCAGTACTTC. Translation: CASSTRISSYEQYF. This sequence joins TRBV5-1 and TRBJ2-7; D gene ambiguous. Germline CDR1 SGHRS, CDR2 YFSETQ. CDR3 length: 14 amino acids. The V and J ends lost 5 bases and 0 bases respectively, with 12 bases between them.

The chain carries TRBV30 and TRBJ2-7; a possible D gene is TRBD2 (6 bases). Germline loops: CDR1 GTSNPN, CDR2 SVGIG (reference sequence). Trimming cost V 5 bases and J 6 bases, with 23 bases left between them. This CDR3 is built from 15 residues. CDR3 DNA sequence: TGTGCCTGGGACAAGGGACTCGGGCAAGTCGGCGAGCAGTACTTC. It is translated as CAWDKGLGQVGEQYF.

The rearrangement uses TRBV19 and TRBJ2-7, with TRBD1 matching over 8 bases. Trimming cost V 4 bases and J 0 bases; bases outside gene matches: 5. Germline CDR1 LNHDA, CDR2 SQIVND (reference sequence). The CDR3 has 15 residues. CDR3 nucleotides: TGTGCCAGTAGTACCGGACAGGGTTACTCCTACGAGCAGTACGTC. It encodes CASSTGQGYSYEQYV.

This clone was seen a handful of times. This chain joins TRBV6-6 and TRBJ1-1; no clear D. The CDR3 consists of 12 residues. CDR1 is MNHNY and CDR2 is SVGAGI in the germline V gene (reference sequence). The V gene lost 7 bases and the J gene lost 2 bases, with 8 bases spanning the gap. The CDR3 loop is CASTRLNTEAFF. CDR3 in DNA: TGTGCCAGCACCAGGCTCAACACTGAAGCTTTCTTT.

The gene calls are TRBV3-1 (or the pseudogene TRBV3-2) and TRBJ2-1, with 12 bases that match TRBD2. V dropped 0 bases and J dropped 9; count of bases not matched to a gene: 6. The CDR3 is made up of 16 amino acids. The germline gives CDR1 LGHDT, CDR2 YNNKEL (reference sequence). The CDR3 region is CASSQDVTSGSREQFF. CDR3 nucleotides: TGTGCCAGCAGCCAAGATGTGACTAGCGGGAGTCGTGAGCAGTTCTTC.

This rearrangement joins TRBV20-1 to TRBJ2-5; D might be TRBD2 (6 bases). Germline assignment: CDR1 DFQATT and CDR2 SNEGSKA (reference sequence). The CDR3 consists of 18 residues. V gave up 3 bases and J gave up 3 bases, with 26 bases separating them. The CDR3 sequence is CSASGENFRGGPEETQYF. The CDR3 DNA reads TGCAGTGCTAGTGGCGAAAACTTCCGGGGAGGCCCGGAAGAGACCCAGTACTTC.

This clone was detected only a few times. CDR3 amino acids: CASSLAGVGTDTQYF. DNA for the CDR3: TGTGCCAGCAGCTTAGCGGGAGTGGGCACAGATACGCAGTATTTT. The rearrangement uses TRBV7-9 and TRBJ2-3; TRBD2 might be the D (5 bases). This CDR3 comprises 15 residues. The V and J ends lost 0 bases and 1 base respectively, with 8 bases between them. Germline-derived CDR1 and CDR2 are SEHNR and FQNEAQ (reference sequence). Variable domain in full (rest from reference TRBV7-9 and TRBJ2-3): DTGVSQNPRHKITKRGQNVTFRCDPISEHNRLYWYRQTLGQGPEFLTYFQNEAQLEKSRLLSDRFSAERPKGSFSTLEIQRTEQGDSAMYLCASSLAGVGTDTQYFGPGTRLTVL.

This sequence joins TRBV6-5 and TRBJ2-4; 8 positions match TRBD2. CDR3 length equals 14 residues. J was trimmed by 8 bases and V by 4 bases; bases with no gene match: 7. Germline loops: CDR1 MNHEY, CDR2 SVGAGI. CDR3 sequence (DNA): TGTGCCAGCAGTTTACACGCGGGGGGCTACATTCAGTACTTC. It is translated as CASSLHAGGYIQYF.

This rearrangement joins TRBV14 to TRBJ1-6, with TRBD1 identical over 7 bases. This CDR3 has 14 residues. Trimming cost V 4 bases and J 5 bases; bases outside gene matches: 2. The germline gives CDR1 SGHDN, CDR2 FVKESK. For the CDR3, the DNA is TGTGCCAGCAGCCTACAGGGGAATAATTCACCCCTCCACTTT. Translation gives CASSLQGNNSPLHF.

This clone was counted between two and nine times. The chain links TRBV5-1 to TRBJ1-6, with 10 positions matching TRBD1. Germline CDR1 is SGHRS and CDR2 is YFSETQ. Trimming removed 4 bases from V and 5 bases from J; junction bases left unmatched: 3. The CDR3 extends over 15 amino acids. CDR3 nucleotides: TGCGCCAGCAGCCCCGGGACAGGGGATAATTCACCCCTCCACTTT. It encodes CASSPGTGDNSPLHF.

This chain uses TRBV7-2 with TRBJ2-2; possible D gene TRBD2, 6 bases. The germline gives CDR1 SGHTA, CDR2 FQGNSA. V shed 0 bases and J shed 6 bases, with 11 bases lying between them. The CDR3 extends over 15 amino acids. DNA of the CDR3: TGTGCCAGCAGCTTAGCTCTAGCGTCCGCCGGGGAGCTGTTTTTT. Translating gives CASSLALASAGELFF.

This clone was detected only a few times. The rearrangement uses TRBV19 and TRBJ1-1, with 7 bases identical to TRBD1. The CDR3 covers 14 residues. Germline V gene data show CDR1 as LNHDA and CDR2 as SQIVND (reference sequence). The J segment lost 3 bases and the V segment lost 6 bases, leaving 7 bases of the junction unmatched. The CDR3 bases are TGTGCCAGTAGCGCGACAGGGAGGTACACTGAAGCTTTCTTT. Its translation: CASSATGRYTEAFF.

The chain recombines TRBV18 with TRBJ2-7; 7 bases align to TRBD2. Germline CDR1 and CDR2: KGHSH and LQKENI. The CDR3 contains 18 residues. J was trimmed by 0 bases and V by 2 bases; bases with no gene match: 13. The CDR3 is CASSPLPGTTQSSYEQYF. The DNA of the CDR3 is TGTGCCAGCTCACCATTGCCCGGGACTACACAAAGCTCCTACGAGCAGTACTTC.

The chain is built from TRBV19 and TRBJ1-1, with 8 bases matching TRBD1. The germline CDR1 and CDR2 sequences are LNHDA and SQIVND (reference sequence). The CDR3 length is 15 residues. With V trimmed by 7 bases and J by 6 bases, 13 bases remained unmatched. For the CDR3, the DNA is TGTGCCAGTAAAGGAGGACAGGGAGGGTTTTCTGAAGCTTTCTTT. This sequence encodes CASKGGQGGFSEAFF.

V is TRBV4-1 and J is TRBJ1-3, with D unclear. The V gene lost 3 bases and the J gene lost 7 bases, with 13 bases spanning the gap. The CDR3 sequence is 14 residues long. Germline V CDR1 and CDR2: MGHRA, YSYEKL. In nucleotides, the CDR3 is TGCGCCAGCAGCCACCGGGAACGGGAGAACACCATATATTTT. Translated, it gives CASSHRERENTIYF.